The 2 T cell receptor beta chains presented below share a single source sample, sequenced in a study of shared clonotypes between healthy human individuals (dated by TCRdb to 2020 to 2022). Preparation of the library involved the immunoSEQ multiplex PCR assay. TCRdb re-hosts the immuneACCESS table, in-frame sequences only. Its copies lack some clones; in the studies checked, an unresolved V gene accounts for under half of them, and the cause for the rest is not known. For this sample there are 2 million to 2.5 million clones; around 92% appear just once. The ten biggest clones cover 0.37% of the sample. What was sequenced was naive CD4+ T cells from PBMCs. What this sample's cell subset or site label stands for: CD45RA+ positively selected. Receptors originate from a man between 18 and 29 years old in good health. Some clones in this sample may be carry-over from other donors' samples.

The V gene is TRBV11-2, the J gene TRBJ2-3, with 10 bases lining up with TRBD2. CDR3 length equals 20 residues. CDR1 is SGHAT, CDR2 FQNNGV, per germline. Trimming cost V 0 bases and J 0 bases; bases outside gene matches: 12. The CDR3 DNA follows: TGTGCCAGCAGCTTAGAGGTAGCGGGAGGACCTCCACGTAGCACAGATACGCAGTATTTT. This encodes CASSLEVAGGPPRSTDTQYF.

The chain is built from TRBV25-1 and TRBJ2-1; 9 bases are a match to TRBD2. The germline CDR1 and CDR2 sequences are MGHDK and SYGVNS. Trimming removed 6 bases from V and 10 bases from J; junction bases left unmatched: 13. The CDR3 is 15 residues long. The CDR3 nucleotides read TGTGCCAGCAGAGTTTGCGGGAGGGCCCCTATCGAGCAGTTCTTC. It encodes CASRVCGRAPIEQFF. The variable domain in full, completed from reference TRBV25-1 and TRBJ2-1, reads EADIYQTPRYLVIGTGKKITLECSQTMGHDKMYWYQQDPGMELHLIHYSYGVNSTEKGDLSSESTVSRIRTEHFPLTLESARPSHTSQYLCASRVCGRAPIEQFFGPGTRLTVL.